This record looks at one TCR beta chain sequence and its context. The source of the sample is a study of shared clonotypes between healthy human individuals. Looking at the study overall: The cohort had two women and three men, ages 18 to 49.

The V gene end was trimmed by 0 bases and the J gene end by 3 bases; junction bases not matched to a gene: 8. CDR1 and CDR2 from the germline V gene are GTSNPN and SVGIG (reference sequence). The CDR3 is made up of 16 amino acids. Several immunoSEQ plates held equal portions of the genomic DNA taken from each subset. In the original analysis: Junction-only sequences without quality scores were provided by ImmunoSEQ, so filtering was different. The protocol was immunoSEQ multiplex PCR, while the TCRdb copy is restricted to in-frame clones and leaves out a portion. V and J calls and clone size come straight from that table; D and trimming were deduced from the DNA. Of some 2.1 million clones in the sample, approximately 95% were seen once. Those who donated, Caucasian adults without exception, all lived in Nashville, Tennessee.

Sequencing was carried out using naive CD4+ T cells sorted from blood. The subset denotes: CD45RA+ positively selected. This receptor was obtained from a young man in good health. This sequence joins TRBV30 and TRBJ2-3; TRBD2 matches at 8 bases. CDR3 in amino acids: CAWSVYWTGGTDTQYF. CDR3 bases: TGTGCCTGGAGTGTTTACTGGACGGGGGGGACAGATACGCAGTATTTT.